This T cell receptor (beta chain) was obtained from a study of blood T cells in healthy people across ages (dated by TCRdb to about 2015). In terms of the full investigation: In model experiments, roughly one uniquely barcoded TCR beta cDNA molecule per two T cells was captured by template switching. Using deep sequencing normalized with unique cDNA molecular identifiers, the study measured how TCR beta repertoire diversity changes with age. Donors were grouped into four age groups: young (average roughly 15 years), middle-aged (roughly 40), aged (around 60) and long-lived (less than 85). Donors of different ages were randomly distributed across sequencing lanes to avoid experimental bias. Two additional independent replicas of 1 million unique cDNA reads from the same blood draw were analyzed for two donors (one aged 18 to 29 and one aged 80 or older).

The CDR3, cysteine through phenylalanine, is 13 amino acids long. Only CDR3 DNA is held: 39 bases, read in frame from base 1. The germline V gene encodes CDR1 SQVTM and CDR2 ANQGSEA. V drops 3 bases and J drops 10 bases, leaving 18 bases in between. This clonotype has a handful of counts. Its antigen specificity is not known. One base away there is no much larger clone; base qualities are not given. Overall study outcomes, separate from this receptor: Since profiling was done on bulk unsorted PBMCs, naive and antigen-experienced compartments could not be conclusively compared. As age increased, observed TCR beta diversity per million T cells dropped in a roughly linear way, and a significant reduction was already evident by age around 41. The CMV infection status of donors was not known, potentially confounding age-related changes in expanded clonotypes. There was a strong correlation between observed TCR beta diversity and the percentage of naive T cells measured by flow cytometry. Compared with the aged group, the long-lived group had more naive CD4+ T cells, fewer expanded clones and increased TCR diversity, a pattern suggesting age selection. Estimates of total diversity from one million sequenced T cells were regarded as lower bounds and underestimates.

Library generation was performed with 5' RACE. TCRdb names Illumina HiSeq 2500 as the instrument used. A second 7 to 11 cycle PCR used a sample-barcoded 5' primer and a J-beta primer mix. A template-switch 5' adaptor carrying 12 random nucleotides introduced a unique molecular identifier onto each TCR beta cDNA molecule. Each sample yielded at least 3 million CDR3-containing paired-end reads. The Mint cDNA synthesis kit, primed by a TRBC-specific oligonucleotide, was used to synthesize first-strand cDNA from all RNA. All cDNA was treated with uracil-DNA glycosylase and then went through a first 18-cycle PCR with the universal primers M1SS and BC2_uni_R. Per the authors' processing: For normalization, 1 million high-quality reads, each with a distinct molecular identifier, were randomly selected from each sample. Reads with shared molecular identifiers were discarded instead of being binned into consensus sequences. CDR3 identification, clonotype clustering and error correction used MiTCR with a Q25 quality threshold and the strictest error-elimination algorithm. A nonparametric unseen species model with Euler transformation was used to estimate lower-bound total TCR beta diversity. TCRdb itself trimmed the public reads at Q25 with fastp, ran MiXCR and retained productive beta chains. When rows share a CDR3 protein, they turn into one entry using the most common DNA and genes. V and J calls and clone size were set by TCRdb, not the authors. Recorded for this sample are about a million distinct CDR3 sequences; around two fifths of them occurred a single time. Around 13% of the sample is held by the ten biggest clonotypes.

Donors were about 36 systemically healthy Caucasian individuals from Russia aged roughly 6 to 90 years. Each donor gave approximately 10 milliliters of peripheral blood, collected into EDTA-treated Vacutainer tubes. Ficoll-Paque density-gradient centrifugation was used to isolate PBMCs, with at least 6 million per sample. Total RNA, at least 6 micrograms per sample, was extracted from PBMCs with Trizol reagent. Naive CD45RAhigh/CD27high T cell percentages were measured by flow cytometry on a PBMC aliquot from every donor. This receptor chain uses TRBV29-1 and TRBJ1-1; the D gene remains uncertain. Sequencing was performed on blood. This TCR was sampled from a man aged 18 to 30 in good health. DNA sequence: TGCAGCGTTGACGGCGGACGCCTCAGCGGAGCTTTCTTT. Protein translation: CSVDGGRLSGAFF.